Following are 25 T cell receptor beta chains from one sample sequenced in a study of shared clonotypes between healthy human individuals. Naive-designated CD8 cells lacked CD45RO, were positively enriched for CCR7, and omitted terminally differentiated effector memory CD45RA+ cells. Assay used: immunoSEQ multiplex PCR; TCRdb lists only in-frame clones, some missing. This table has under 600,000 clones, more than 95% appearing once. Sequencing used naive CD8+ T cells sorted from blood. These receptors came from a man aged 25-40 years in good health.

The V and J genes are TRBV28 and TRBJ2-7; D unclear. The length of the CDR3 is 17 residues. Trimming pared 3 bases from V and 1 base from J, leaving 19 bases between. Per the germline V gene, CDR1 is MDHEN and CDR2 is SYDVKM. The CDR3 DNA sequence: TGTGCCAGCAGTTTTCCCCCGCTTGGCGGAGCGTCCTACGAGCAGTACTTC. It yields the protein CASSFPPLGGASYEQYF.

The rearrangement uses TRBV7-6 and TRBJ2-1; a weak D match, TRBD2 (6 bases). From germline, CDR1 is SGHVS and CDR2 FNYEAQ. The germline V and J ends were trimmed by 5 bases and 9 bases, with 17 bases remaining between them. The CDR3 totals 14 residues. The CDR3 coding sequence is TGTGCCAGCAGCGTCGGGACTCCGTACCGTGAGCAGTTCTTC. Translating it yields CASSVGTPYREQFF.

This chain connects TRBV19 to TRBJ1-2, with a possible D match to TRBD1 (6 bases). Germline values: CDR1 LNHDA, CDR2 SQIVND (reference sequence). The CDR3 extends over 17 amino acids. V was pared by 3 bases and J by 2 bases, with 19 bases between. CDR3 nucleotides: TGTGCCAGTAGTATCCCCAACCCCAGGGGCTACAACTATGGCTACACCTTC. Translation: CASSIPNPRGYNYGYTF.

The rearrangement joins TRBV25-1 to TRBJ1-1; 11 nucleotides line up with TRBD1. CDR3 size: 17 residues. CDR1 is MGHDK and CDR2 is SYGVNS in the germline V gene. Germline trimming cut 4 bases from V and 1 base from J; bases unmatched to any gene: 8. The CDR3 sequence: CASSGPGQGGKNTEAFF. The CDR3, as DNA: TGTGCCAGCAGTGGCCCGGGACAGGGGGGGAAGAACACTGAAGCTTTCTTT.

The chain couples TRBV7-2 to TRBJ2-3; TRBD2 aligns across 8 bases. Losses at the gene ends were 4 bases for V and 0 bases for J; bases not matched to a gene: 9. CDR1 and CDR2 (germline): SGHTA, FQGNSA. This CDR3 is built from 17 residues. The CDR3 is CASSSTLAVPSTDTQYF. The CDR3 DNA sequence: TGTGCCAGCAGCTCAACACTAGCGGTTCCTAGCACAGATACGCAGTATTTT.

Comments on this clone: This sample includes further DNA sequences coding for the same CDR3. V usage is TRBV27 and J usage is TRBJ2-1; tentatively, D is TRBD1 (6 bases). The CDR3 contains 13 residues. Trimming took off 2 bases at V and 4 bases at J, with 6 bases between the two ends. CDR1 is MNHEY and CDR2 is SMNVEV in the germline V gene (reference sequence). The CDR3 DNA reads TGTGCCAGCAGTTTAGGACAGTACAATGAGCAGTTCTTC. This encodes CASSLGQYNEQFF.

The chain uses TRBV14 and TRBJ2-7, with D unclear. CDR3 size: 14 residues. The germline V gene has CDR1 SGHDN and CDR2 FVKESK. The V and J ends lost 4 bases and 3 bases respectively, with 13 bases between them. Written as DNA, the CDR3 is TGTGCCAGCAGCCCCCCTCCAGGAAACTACGAGCAGTACTTC. This codes for CASSPPPGNYEQYF.

The chain has TRBV16 and TRBJ2-1; D might be TRBD1 (5 bases). This CDR3 contains 12 residues. Trimming cost V 4 bases and J 4 bases, with 5 bases left between them. Germline V lookup: CDR1 KGHSY, CDR2 FQNENV. The CDR3 nucleotides are TGTGCCAGCAGCCGACAGTACAATGAGCAGTTCTTC. Translation: CASSRQYNEQFF.

V and J are TRBV6-6 and TRBJ2-7, with 8 positions matching TRBD2. The CDR3 contains 14 residues. The germline V gene encodes CDR1 MNHNY and CDR2 SVGAGI (reference sequence). V lost 2 bases, J lost 2 bases, and 2 bases stayed unmatched. The CDR3 protein is CASSYTGGAYEQYF. DNA for the CDR3: TGTGCCAGCAGTTACACGGGAGGGGCCTACGAGCAGTACTTC.

The chain combines TRBV18 with TRBJ2-3, with TRBD2 matching over 12 bases. V was pared by 6 bases and J by 1 base, with 2 bases of the junction left unmatched. The CDR3 length is 15 residues. CDR1 is KGHSH and CDR2 is LQKENI in the germline V gene. CDR3 nucleotides: TGTGCCAGCTCCCTAGCGGGAGGGGGCACAGATACGCAGTATTTT. Residues: CASSLAGGGTDTQYF.

This chain links TRBV7-3 with TRBJ1-2, with D maybe TRBD1 (6 bases). CDR3 length: 14 residues. In germline, CDR1 is SGHTA, CDR2 FQGTGA. The germline V and J ends were trimmed by 1 base and 4 bases, with 10 bases remaining between them. DNA for the CDR3: TGTGCCAGCAGCTTAAGAGGACAGTCCTATGGCTACACCTTC. It yields the protein CASSLRGQSYGYTF.

This sequence joins TRBV7-9 and TRBJ2-1; D is uncertain. Germline assignment: CDR1 SEHNR and CDR2 FQNEAQ (reference sequence). Trimming left V 5 bases short and J 4 bases short, with 15 bases between. CDR3 length: 15 residues. The CDR3 DNA reads TGTGCCAGCAGCGGGTCACCAGAGCAATACAATGAGCAGTTCTTC. Encoded protein: CASSGSPEQYNEQFF.

The chain combines TRBV7-9 with TRBJ2-2; possible D gene TRBD2, 7 bases. The CDR3 contains 17 residues. The germline CDR1 and CDR2 sequences are SEHNR and FQNEAQ (reference sequence). The V gene lost 4 bases and the J gene lost 7 bases, with 22 bases spanning the gap. In nucleotides, the CDR3 is TGTGCCAGCAGCTCAACGAGGGGGAGGGCCCTCGGCGGGGAGCTGTTTTTT. Translated: CASSSTRGRALGGELFF.

The CDR3 DNA follows: TGTGCCAGCAGCTTAGGGACGGCAGGCCCTATGAACACTGAAGCTTTCTTT. This encodes CASSLGTAGPMNTEAFF. V is TRBV7-9 and J is TRBJ1-1; D gene uncertain. The CDR3 spans 17 residues. V was clipped by 1 base and J by 0 bases, with 15 bases between them. Germline values: CDR1 SEHNR, CDR2 FQNEAQ (reference sequence). The whole variable domain, remainder taken from reference TRBV7-9 and TRBJ1-1, is DTGVSQNPRHKITKRGQNVTFRCDPISEHNRLYWYRQTLGQGPEFLTYFQNEAQLEKSRLLSDRFSAERPKGSFSTLEIQRTEQGDSAMYLCASSLGTAGPMNTEAFFGQGTRLTVV.

The gene calls are TRBV7-6 and TRBJ1-5, with TRBD1 matching over 7 bases. The junction had 3 bases not matched to a gene; V was cut back by 1 base and J by 0 bases. The germline V gene has CDR1 SGHVS and CDR2 FNYEAQ. The CDR3 has 16 amino acids. Here the CDR3 DNA reads TGTGCCAGCAGCTTAGGTCAGGGGGGTAGCAATCAGCCCCAGCATTTT. The encoded protein is CASSLGQGGSNQPQHF.

For the CDR3, the DNA is TGTGCCAGCAGTTTGATCCCAGGGGTAGGCTACAATGAGCAGTTCTTC. Its translation is CASSLIPGVGYNEQFF. The chain uses TRBV28 and TRBJ2-1; the D gene is possibly TRBD1 (6 bases). The CDR3 has 16 amino acids. Trimming left V 3 bases short and J 3 bases short, with 15 bases between. Germline CDR1 is MDHEN and CDR2 is SYDVKM.

The V and J genes are TRBV7-2 and TRBJ2-2, with TRBD1 matching over 7 bases. The V gene's germline CDR1 is SGHTA and CDR2 FQGNSA. The CDR3 is 14 residues long. V was pared by 9 bases and J by 6 bases, with 10 bases of the junction left unmatched. The CDR3 is CARETGKKAGELFF. DNA for the CDR3: TGTGCCAGGGAGACAGGGAAGAAGGCCGGGGAGCTGTTTTTT.

The V call is TRBV7-9, the J call TRBJ2-4; D call uncertain. V gave up 5 bases and J gave up 3 bases, with 17 bases separating them. Germline V gene data show CDR1 as SEHNR and CDR2 as FQNEAQ (reference sequence). The CDR3 runs to 16 residues. The CDR3 region is CASSQTPLGVKNIQYF. The CDR3 nucleotides read TGTGCCAGCAGCCAAACCCCATTAGGAGTCAAAAACATTCAGTACTTC.

This clone was seen just once. CDR3 loop: CAISDFEGLNPDTQYF. The CDR3 DNA follows: TGTGCCATCAGTGATTTTGAAGGACTTAATCCAGATACGCAGTATTTT. The chain is built from TRBV10-3 and TRBJ2-3; a possible D gene is TRBD2 (5 bases). Germline-derived CDR1 and CDR2 are ENHRY and SYGVKD. V shed 3 bases and J shed 4 bases, with 17 bases lying between them. The length of the CDR3 is 16 residues.

The rearrangement joins TRBV27 to TRBJ1-1; D not resolved. CDR1 is MNHEY and CDR2 is SMNVEV in the germline V gene (reference sequence). Deletions cut 1 base from V and 3 bases from J, with 6 bases between. The CDR3 is 13 amino acids. This chain's CDR3 is CASSLWRYTEAFF. The DNA for the CDR3 is TGTGCCAGCAGTTTATGGCGGTACACTGAAGCTTTCTTT.

This chain joins TRBV27 and TRBJ2-7, with D maybe TRBD2 (8 bases). This CDR3 region has 17 residues. V shed 2 bases and J shed 4 bases, with 21 bases lying between them. Per germline, CDR1 MNHEY and CDR2 SMNVEV (reference sequence). CDR3 loop: CASSLTAGGGGSYEQYF. DNA for the CDR3: TGTGCCAGCAGTTTAACTGCGGGAGGAGGGGGCTCGTACGAGCAGTACTTC.

This clone was seen more than once but under ten times. Here the CDR3 DNA reads TGTGCCAGCAGCCAAAGGTGGACAGCCTTTTCCTACAATGAGCAGTTCTTC. This gives the protein CASSQRWTAFSYNEQFF. The chain couples TRBV27 to TRBJ2-1, with D possibly matching TRBD1 (6 bases). V lost 6 bases and J 1 base, leaving 19 bases between the germline ends. Germline loops: CDR1 MNHEY, CDR2 SMNVEV (reference sequence). The CDR3 extends over 17 amino acids.

This clone came up once. This sequence joins TRBV7-6 and TRBJ2-3; 7 bases fit TRBD1. Germline V CDR1 and CDR2: SGHVS, FNYEAQ. Losses at the gene ends were 4 bases for V and 2 bases for J; bases not matched to a gene: 3. This CDR3 has 14 residues. Written as DNA, the CDR3 is TGTGCCAGCAGCTCGGGACAGTTCACAGATACGCAGTATTTT. This sequence encodes CASSSGQFTDTQYF.

V and J are TRBV15 and TRBJ2-1; D unclear. Germline V gives CDR1 LNHNV, CDR2 YYDKDF (reference sequence). Trimming removed 0 bases at V and 7 bases at J, with 7 bases between. CDR3 size: 13 residues. CDR3: CATSRDGRNEQFF. The CDR3 region has the DNA TGTGCCACCAGCAGAGATGGGCGAAATGAGCAGTTCTTC. Using reference TRBV15 and TRBJ2-1 for the parts outside the CDR3, the full variable domain is DAMVIQNPRYQVTQFGKPVTLSCSQTLNHNVMYWYQQKSSQAPKLLFHYYDKDFNNEADTPDNFQSRRPNTSFCFLDIRSPGLGDTAMYLCATSRDGRNEQFFGPGTRLTVL.

The J gene is TRBJ2-4, the V gene TRBV5-4, with 7 bases matching TRBD1. V shed 2 bases and J 5 bases; nucleotides not matched to a gene: 13. The CDR3 sequence is 17 residues long. Germline CDR1 is SGHNT and CDR2 is YYREEE (reference sequence). The chain's CDR3 is CASSLKQGVPGQNIQYF. In nucleotides, the CDR3 is TGTGCCAGCAGCTTAAAGCAGGGGGTCCCTGGCCAAAACATTCAGTACTTC.